The 5 T cell receptor beta chains presented below share a single source sample, sequenced in a study of beta chain features in type 1 diabetes. As every portion of the isolated RNA was reverse transcribed, the sequencing read expressed TCRB transcripts. Here immunoSEQ multiplex PCR was the method, and the copy in TCRdb shows in-frame clones only, minus some. The sample shows roughly 310,000 clones, around 10% of them seen only once. The sample taken for sequencing was naive CD4+ T cells from blood. The receptors stem from a woman in her twenties or thirties in good health.

This clone was observed a few times. The gene calls are TRBV28 and TRBJ2-7; 10 bases fit TRBD2. V shed 4 bases, J shed 6 bases, and the junction held 6 bases outside the gene matches. The CDR3 has 14 residues. Germline V CDR1 and CDR2: MDHEN, SYDVKM. In nucleotides, the CDR3 is TGTGCCAGCAGTTCACCTAGCGGGAGTTTCGAGCAGTACTTC. Its protein product is CASSSPSGSFEQYF.

The J gene is TRBJ2-7, the V gene TRBV10-3; D is unresolved. The CDR3 spans 12 residues. Looked up from germline, CDR1 is ENHRY and CDR2 is SYGVKD. Trimming took off 4 bases at V and 2 bases at J, with 6 bases between the two ends. CDR3: CAISGRTYEQYF. In DNA, the CDR3 is TGTGCCATCAGTGGCAGAACCTACGAGCAGTACTTC.

This clone was observed a few times. J is TRBJ1-4 and V is TRBV7-2; D is ambiguous. V was pared by 1 base and J by 5 bases, with 8 bases between. Germline CDR1 reads SGHTA; CDR2 reads FQGNSA. The CDR3 is 14 residues long. The CDR3 nucleotides are TGTGCCAGCAGCTTAGGGACTGCAAATGAAAAACTGTTTTTT. As protein: CASSLGTANEKLFF.

The chain recombines TRBV15 with TRBJ2-3; possible D gene TRBD2, 5 bases. There are 16 residues in the CDR3. The V end lost 0 bases, the J end lost 1 base, and 11 bases lay between the germline ends. Germline CDR1 and CDR2: LNHNV and YYDKDF (reference sequence). In DNA form, the CDR3 reads TGTGCCACCAGCAGAGATAAAAGCGGCGGCACAGATACGCAGTATTTT. Translating gives CATSRDKSGGTDTQYF.

In this sample, this clone turned up a few times. The CDR3 region is CASRYNTGELFF. In nucleotides, the CDR3 is TGTGCCAGCAGATATAACACCGGGGAGCTGTTTTTT. The rearrangement uses TRBV27 and TRBJ2-2, with D uncertain. Looked up from germline, CDR1 is MNHEY and CDR2 is SMNVEV (reference sequence). The germline V and J ends were trimmed by 6 bases and 2 bases, with 4 bases remaining between them. The CDR3 sequence is 12 residues long.